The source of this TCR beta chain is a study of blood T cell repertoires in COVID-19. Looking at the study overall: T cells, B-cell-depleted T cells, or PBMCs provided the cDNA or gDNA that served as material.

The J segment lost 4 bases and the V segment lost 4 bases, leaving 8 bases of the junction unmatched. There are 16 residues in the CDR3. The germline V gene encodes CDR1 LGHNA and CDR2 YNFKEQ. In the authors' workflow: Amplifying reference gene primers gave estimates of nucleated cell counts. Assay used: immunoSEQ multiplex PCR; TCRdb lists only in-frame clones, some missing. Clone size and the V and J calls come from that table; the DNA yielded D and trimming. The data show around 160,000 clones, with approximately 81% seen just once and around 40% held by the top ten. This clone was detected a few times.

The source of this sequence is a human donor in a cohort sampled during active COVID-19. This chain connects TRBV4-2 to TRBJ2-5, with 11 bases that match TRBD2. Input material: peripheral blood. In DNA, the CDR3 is TGTGCCAGCAGCCCGGGTAGCGGGGGGGCGGCAGAGACCCAGTACTTC. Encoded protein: CASSPGSGGAAETQYF.